The 28 T cell receptor beta chains below all came from one sample that was sequenced in a study of cytomegalovirus exposure and HLA in healthy donors. With 60 Vbeta and 13 Jbeta primers, the PCR was carried out. Measured with immunoSEQ multiplex PCR; TCRdb has only the in-frame clones, and not every one. Here the sample spans roughly 100,000 clones, around 60% being singletons. Material: PBMCs. Source of these receptors: a man between 60 and 70 years old in good health and CMV-seronegative.

The rearrangement uses TRBV11-2 and TRBJ1-1; 7 bases are a match to TRBD1. With V trimmed by 1 base and J by 0 bases, 5 bases remained unmatched. Germline V gives CDR1 SGHAT, CDR2 FQNNGV. CDR3 length equals 16 residues. This CDR3 is CASSLVAGTVNTEAFF. The CDR3 DNA reads TGTGCCAGCAGCTTAGTAGCCGGGACAGTGAACACTGAAGCTTTCTTT.

The gene calls are TRBV5-1 and TRBJ1-6, with TRBD1 matching 7 bases. CDR3 length: 16 amino acids. In germline, CDR1 is SGHRS, CDR2 YFSETQ. V trimming: 1 base; J trimming: 8 bases; junction bases outside the gene matches: 9. The CDR3 bases are TGCGCCAGCAGCTTGAAACAGGGGATCCTATATTCACCCCTCCACTTT. Translating it yields CASSLKQGILYSPLHF.

The chain uses TRBV11-2 and TRBJ2-5, with a weak D call TRBD2 (7 bases). CDR3 length equals 15 residues. From germline, CDR1 is SGHAT and CDR2 FQNNGV. The V and J ends lost 3 bases and 1 base respectively, with 12 bases between them. CDR3 sequence: CASSFQGGGQETQYF. CDR3 DNA: TGTGCCAGCAGCTTTCAGGGAGGGGGCCAAGAGACCCAGTACTTC.

The J gene is TRBJ2-5, the V gene TRBV7-2, with a possible D match to TRBD2 (5 bases). V was shortened by 1 base and J by 10 bases, with 7 bases between the two germline ends. The germline gives CDR1 SGHTA, CDR2 FQGNSA. CDR3 size: 11 residues. The CDR3 sequence is CASSLGSGQYF. For the CDR3, the DNA is TGTGCCAGCAGCTTAGGGAGCGGCCAGTACTTC.

J is TRBJ1-2 and V is TRBV7-9, with 7 bases identical to TRBD1. Germline trimming cut 1 base from V and 4 bases from J; bases unmatched to any gene: 3. Germline CDR1 reads SEHNR; CDR2 reads FQNEAQ (reference sequence). CDR3 length: 14 amino acids. CDR3 DNA sequence: TGTGCCAGCAGCTTAGGACAGGGCACCTATGGCTACACCTTC. It codes for CASSLGQGTYGYTF.

The J gene is TRBJ2-3, the V gene TRBV9; the D gene is possibly TRBD2 (6 bases). Between the trimmed V and J ends, which lost 0 bases and 4 bases, there was a span of 15 bases. Germline V lookup: CDR1 SGDLS, CDR2 YYNGEE. This CDR3 has 16 amino acids. CDR3 sequence (DNA): TGTGCCAGCAGCGTAGTGATGGGACTTCCCCCAGATACGCAGTATTTT. Translated: CASSVVMGLPPDTQYF.

J is TRBJ1-3 and V is TRBV5-4; a weak D match, TRBD1 (5 bases). Trimming removed 0 bases at V and 0 bases at J, with 13 bases between. This CDR3 contains 17 residues. Germline CDR1 and CDR2: SGHNT and YYREEE (reference sequence). The CDR3 DNA follows: TGTGCCAGCAGCTTGGAACCGGGACTGATCTCTGGAAACACCATATATTTT. Translated, it gives CASSLEPGLISGNTIYF.

The CDR3 nucleotides are TGCAGCGGTGTGAAGAGCTCTGGAAACACCATATATTTT. It encodes CSGVKSSGNTIYF. The rearrangement uses TRBV29-1 and TRBJ1-3; no definite D call. The V gene's germline CDR1 is SQVTM and CDR2 ANQGSEA. Trimming pared 7 bases from V and 0 bases from J, leaving 10 bases between. The CDR3 extends over 13 amino acids.

This chain connects TRBV19 to TRBJ1-1, with D maybe TRBD1 (5 bases). Germline CDR1 and CDR2: LNHDA and SQIVND (reference sequence). The CDR3 sequence is 15 residues long. V was clipped by 0 bases and J by 6 bases, with 14 bases between them. The CDR3: CASSIDGQGGAEAFF. In DNA form, the CDR3 reads TGTGCCAGTAGTATAGATGGGCAGGGTGGGGCTGAAGCTTTCTTT. Drawing the rest from reference TRBV19 and TRBJ1-1, the complete variable domain is DGGITQSPKYLFRKEGQNVTLSCEQNLNHDAMYWYRQDPGQGLRLIYYSQIVNDFQKGDIAEGYSVSREKKESFPLTVTSAQKNPTAFYLCASSIDGQGGAEAFFGQGTRLTVV.

This sequence joins TRBV29-1 and TRBJ2-1, with D uncertain. This CDR3 has 11 residues. V shed 3 bases and J shed 12 bases, with 12 bases lying between them. Germline lookup yields CDR1 SQVTM and CDR2 ANQGSEA. The CDR3 nucleotides are TGCAGCGTTGACTCGAGCACAGTGCAGTTCTTC. Encoded protein: CSVDSSTVQFF.

In its sample, this clone ranks as medium-sized. This chain connects TRBV6-6 to TRBJ2-7, with 8 nucleotides matching TRBD1. V gave up 2 bases and J gave up 3 bases; unmatched junction bases: 6. Germline V gene lookup returns CDR1 MNHNY and CDR2 SVGAGI (reference sequence). The CDR3 length is 15 residues. The CDR3, as DNA: TGTGCCAGCAGTTACGTTGGACAGGGTGGCTACGAGCAGTACTTC. This encodes CASSYVGQGGYEQYF.

This clone came up a few times. V is TRBV11-3 and J is TRBJ2-1, with D perhaps matching TRBD1 (5 bases). This CDR3 has 14 residues. V was trimmed by 7 bases and J by 9 bases, leaving 19 bases between them. Germline V gene sequence: CDR1 SGHNT, CDR2 YENEEA. CDR3 sequence (DNA): TGTGCCAGCAACAAATATAGGGGTAATGGTGAGCAGTTCTTC. It encodes CASNKYRGNGEQFF.

This clone was seen a single time. CDR3 sequence (DNA): TGTGCCATCAGAGGACTAGCGGGGACTACGCAGTATTTT. Translation gives CAIRGLAGTTQYF. The V call is TRBV10-3, the J call TRBJ2-3; TRBD2 agrees at 12 bases. The V gene's germline CDR1 is ENHRY and CDR2 SYGVKD. V shed 6 bases and J 8 bases; nucleotides not matched to a gene: 3. The CDR3 extends over 13 amino acids.

Of note for this clone: One base separates it from a far larger clone, so it is likely a read error. DNA for the CDR3: TGTGCCAGTAGTCAGAACACCGGGGAGCTGTTTTTT. Amino acids: CASSQNTGELFF. J is TRBJ2-2 and V is TRBV19, with D uncertain. Germline V gene data show CDR1 as LNHDA and CDR2 as SQIVND (reference sequence). This CDR3 is built from 12 residues. V gave up 5 bases and J gave up 1 base, with 2 bases separating them.

This sequence joins TRBV4-2 and TRBJ2-3; D uncertain. V was trimmed by 0 bases and J by 6 bases, leaving 16 bases between them. Looked up from germline, CDR1 is LGHNA and CDR2 is YNFKEQ. The CDR3 is made up of 16 amino acids. CDR3: CASSQDGRPGVDTQYF. The CDR3 bases are TGTGCCAGCAGCCAAGACGGTCGGCCAGGCGTGGATACGCAGTATTTT.

The chain combines TRBV25-1 with TRBJ1-1; tentative D call: TRBD1 (5 bases). V was cut by 4 bases and J by 3 bases, with 6 bases left in between. From germline, CDR1 is MGHDK and CDR2 SYGVNS. The CDR3 loop spans 12 amino acids. CDR3 DNA: TGTGCCAGCAGTGCAGGGTACACTGAAGCTTTCTTT. Translation gives CASSAGYTEAFF.

The gene calls are TRBV7-9 and TRBJ2-3, with D tentatively TRBD2 (5 bases). The CDR3 is 15 amino acids. Looked up from germline, CDR1 is SEHNR and CDR2 is FQNEAQ (reference sequence). Deletions cut 5 bases from V and 0 bases from J, with 12 bases between. This chain's CDR3 is CASSLPGSSTDTQYF. The CDR3 coding sequence is TGTGCCAGCAGCCTCCCGGGGAGTAGCACAGATACGCAGTATTTT.

The genes are TRBV6-5 and TRBJ1-2; possible D gene TRBD1, 5 bases. From germline, CDR1 is MNHEY and CDR2 SVGAGI. The CDR3 runs 16 residues. V shed 3 bases and J shed 3 bases, with 17 bases lying between them. DNA of the CDR3: TGTGCCAGCAGTTATTCAGGAACAGGCACTCACTATGGCTACACCTTC. Encoded protein: CASSYSGTGTHYGYTF.

V usage is TRBV13 and J usage is TRBJ1-5, with a weak D call TRBD1 (6 bases). V was trimmed by 5 bases and J by 5 bases, leaving 16 bases between them. The length of the CDR3 is 15 residues. The germline V gene has CDR1 PRHDT and CDR2 FYEKMQ (reference sequence). The CDR3 nucleotides read TGTGCCAGCAGCACCCGACAGGAAGGGCATCAGCCCCAGCATTTT. This gives the protein CASSTRQEGHQPQHF.

This sequence joins TRBV5-1 and TRBJ2-1; 10 bases line up with TRBD1. The CDR3 has 15 residues. Germline V gene data show CDR1 as SGHRS and CDR2 as YFSETQ. V lost 3 bases, J lost 2 bases, and 2 bases stayed unmatched. The CDR3 coding sequence is TGCGCCAGCAGCTCTGGGACAGGGGCCTACAATGAGCAGTTCTTC. Translation gives CASSSGTGAYNEQFF.

This chain connects TRBV18 to TRBJ2-7; D unclear. Germline V lookup: CDR1 KGHSH, CDR2 LQKENI. V was cut by 3 bases and J by 4 bases, with 13 bases left in between. The CDR3 totals 14 residues. In DNA, the CDR3 is TGTGCCAGCTCACCCCTGGGTCCGGAGTACGAGCAGTACTTC. It yields the protein CASSPLGPEYEQYF.

The V and J genes are TRBV19 and TRBJ2-3; D unresolved. This CDR3 has 14 amino acids. V lost 2 bases to trimming and J lost 6 bases, with 12 bases between them. Germline V CDR1 and CDR2: LNHDA, SQIVND (reference sequence). CDR3 sequence: CASSISAPGDTQYF. The CDR3 DNA reads TGTGCCAGTAGTATAAGCGCGCCTGGTGATACGCAGTATTTT. Using reference TRBV19 and TRBJ2-3 for the parts outside the CDR3, the full variable domain is DGGITQSPKYLFRKEGQNVTLSCEQNLNHDAMYWYRQDPGQGLRLIYYSQIVNDFQKGDIAEGYSVSREKKESFPLTVTSAQKNPTAFYLCASSISAPGDTQYFGPGTRLTVL.

The V gene is TRBV18, the J gene TRBJ2-1; 11 bases are a match to TRBD2. The CDR3 totals 15 residues. The trim removed 4 bases at V and 4 bases at J, leaving 3 bases unmatched. Per germline, CDR1 KGHSH and CDR2 LQKENI. The CDR3 bases are TGTGCCAGCTCACTTGGGACTAGCGGTTACAATGAGCAGTTCTTC. Amino acids: CASSLGTSGYNEQFF.

This clone was counted a few times. The chain employs TRBV6-5 and TRBJ1-6; perhaps TRBD1 as D (5 bases). Per the germline V gene, CDR1 is MNHEY and CDR2 is SVGAGI. The CDR3 covers 15 residues. V was cut by 6 bases and J by 7 bases, with 16 bases left in between. CDR3 protein: CASSLAGRRNSPLHF. The DNA of the CDR3 is TGTGCCAGCAGCCTCGCAGGGCGGCGGAATTCACCCCTCCACTTT.

CDR3 in DNA: TGTGCCAGCATCCAAGCTAGGGGTAGGGACTATGGCTACACCTTC. This encodes CASIQARGRDYGYTF. The chain couples TRBV28 to TRBJ1-2; D possibly corresponds to TRBD1 (5 bases). Germline values: CDR1 MDHEN, CDR2 SYDVKM. This CDR3 comprises 15 residues. Trimming took 7 bases from V and 3 from J, leaving 18 bases between them.

The V gene is TRBV6-5, the J gene TRBJ2-3; TRBD2 matches at 8 bases. CDR1 is MNHEY and CDR2 is SVGAGI in the germline V gene. V trimming: 4 bases; J trimming: 2 bases; junction bases outside the gene matches: 5. The CDR3 totals 15 residues. Here the CDR3 reads CASSLVAGLTDTQYF. As DNA, the CDR3 is TGTGCCAGCAGTTTAGTAGCGGGGCTCACAGATACGCAGTATTTT.

This clone was observed a handful of times. The chain uses TRBV6-5 and TRBJ2-7, with 8 positions matching TRBD2. Germline V gives CDR1 MNHEY, CDR2 SVGAGI. The CDR3 runs to 13 residues. The V and J ends lost 6 bases and 9 bases, in that order; junction bases with no gene match: 10. Here the CDR3 reads CASSLASGPGQYF. The CDR3, as DNA: TGTGCCAGCAGCTTGGCTAGCGGGCCGGGGCAGTACTTC.

The chain combines TRBV5-1 with TRBJ1-1; D unresolved. CDR3 length: 17 residues. V dropped 4 bases and J dropped 1 base, with 20 bases sitting between them. Germline loops: CDR1 SGHRS, CDR2 YFSETQ. CDR3 loop: CASSPIRQRRQNTEAFF. In nucleotides, the CDR3 is TGCGCCAGCAGCCCGATAAGACAAAGACGGCAGAACACTGAAGCTTTCTTT.